Given below is one T cell receptor (beta chain) in context. Its antigen is currently unknown. PCR amplification relied on 60 Vbeta primers (plus 13 Jbeta primers). As originally analysed: In a later analysis, of 80 million to 90 million unique beta chains, 9 million to 11 million appeared in at least two donors. Only in-frame clones appear in the TCRdb table, and some are missing; sequencing was by immunoSEQ multiplex PCR. The V and J calls and the clone size are those of that table, but D and trimming were determined from the DNA. Here the sample spans over 150,000 clones, about four fifths being singletons. This record belongs to a study of cytomegalovirus exposure and HLA in healthy donors. General study results and limits: Looking again later, the authors saw that most CMV-associated TCR beta chains seemed HLA-restricted. As was reported, the HLA-A and HLA-B alleles of most subjects were accurately predicted from TCR beta sequences.

Deletions cut 2 bases from V and 4 bases from J, with 14 bases between. This CDR3 comprises 14 residues. Germline V lookup: CDR1 SQVTM, CDR2 ANQGSEA. This clonotype was obtained from a man aged 18 to 30 in good health and CMV-seronegative. Sequencing used PBMCs. This chain connects TRBV29-1 to TRBJ1-2; tentative D call: TRBD1 (5 bases). CDR3 nucleotides: TGCAGCGTTGAAAGACAGACTCTTGGCTATGGCTACACCTTC. Its translation is CSVERQTLGYGYTF.